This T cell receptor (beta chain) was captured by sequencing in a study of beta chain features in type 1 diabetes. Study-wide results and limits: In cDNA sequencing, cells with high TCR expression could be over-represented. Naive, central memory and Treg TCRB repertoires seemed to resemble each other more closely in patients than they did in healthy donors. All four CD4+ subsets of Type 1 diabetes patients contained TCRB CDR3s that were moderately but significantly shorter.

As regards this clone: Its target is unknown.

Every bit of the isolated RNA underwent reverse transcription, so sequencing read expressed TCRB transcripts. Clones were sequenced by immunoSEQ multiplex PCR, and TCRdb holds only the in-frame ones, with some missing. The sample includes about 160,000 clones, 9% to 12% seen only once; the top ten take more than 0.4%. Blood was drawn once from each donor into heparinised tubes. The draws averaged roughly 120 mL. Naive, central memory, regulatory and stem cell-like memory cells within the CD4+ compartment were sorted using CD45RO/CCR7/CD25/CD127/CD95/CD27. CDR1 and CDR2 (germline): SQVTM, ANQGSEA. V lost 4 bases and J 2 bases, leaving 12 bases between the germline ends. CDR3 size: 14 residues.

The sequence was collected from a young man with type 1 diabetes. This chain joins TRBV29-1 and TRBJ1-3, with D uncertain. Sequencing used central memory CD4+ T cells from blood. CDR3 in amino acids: CSVVYGGTGNTIYF. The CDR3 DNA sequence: TGCAGCGTTGTGTACGGCGGAACTGGAAACACCATATATTTT.